This TCR beta chain originates from a study of blood T cell repertoires in COVID-19. Germline V gene data show CDR1 as MDHEN and CDR2 as SYDVKM. V lost 2 bases, J lost 4 bases, and 9 bases lay in between. This CDR3 spans 14 amino acids. Original analysis: Amplification of reference gene primers was used by the study to estimate nucleated cell counts. The method was immunoSEQ multiplex PCR; TCRdb's version includes in-frame clones alone and lacks a portion of them. V and J calls and clone size are those listed in that table; D and trimming were worked out from the DNA. The sample lists tens of thousands of clones, over 75% seen once, with 5.5% to 8% in the top ten.

This TCR was sampled from a man aged 45-60 years with active COVID-19. The V gene is TRBV28, the J gene TRBJ2-1; D gene uncertain. The sequenced sample consisted of peripheral blood. In nucleotides, the CDR3 is TGTGCCAGCAGTTTAGCCCACTTGTACAATGAGCAGTTCTTC. The encoded protein is CASSLAHLYNEQFF.